These 21 T cell receptor beta chains share one sample of origin, sequenced in a study of vaccination effects on CD4 cells after COVID-19. These receptors' antigens are unknown. The data were produced by immunoSEQ multiplex PCR, yet TCRdb's version contains in-frame clones alone and is incomplete. The data contain more than 35,000 clones, around 67% of them singletons. Investigators separated out CD4+ T cells once around nine days of culture had passed. The sample consisted of CD4+ T cells from PBMCs cultured without peptide, taken before COVID-19 vaccination. The receptors derive from a human donor who received a COVID-19 vaccine.

The rearrangement uses TRBV27 and TRBJ2-7, with TRBD1 identical over 8 bases. CDR1 MNHEY and CDR2 SMNVEV come from the germline V gene (reference sequence). This CDR3 comprises 17 residues. V was clipped by 5 bases and J by 0 bases; unmatched bases: 12. CDR3 protein: CASSLESPGQDSYEQYF. The CDR3 nucleotides read TGTGCCAGCAGTCTTGAATCACCGGGACAGGACTCCTACGAGCAGTACTTC.

V gene TRBV5-1 combines with J gene TRBJ2-3; 8 bases line up with TRBD2. J lost 4 bases, V lost 0 bases, and 7 bases had no gene match. Looked up from germline, CDR1 is SGHRS and CDR2 is YFSETQ. The CDR3 runs to 16 residues. This CDR3 is CASSLAVGGASDTQYF. Written as DNA, the CDR3 is TGCGCCAGCAGCTTGGCGGTCGGGGGGGCCTCAGATACGCAGTATTTT.

This chain links TRBV7-9 with TRBJ2-4; possible D gene TRBD1, 6 bases. The V gene's germline CDR1 is SEHNR and CDR2 FQNEAQ (reference sequence). This CDR3 has 16 amino acids. Deletions cut 3 bases from V and 0 bases from J, with 12 bases between. CDR3 in DNA: TGTGCCAGCAGCTTTGACAGGATTATAGCCAAAAACATTCAGTACTTC. Translated: CASSFDRIIAKNIQYF.

This clone was seen a single time. The rearrangement joins TRBV28 to TRBJ1-6; 7 nucleotides align to TRBD1. The V gene end was trimmed by 2 bases and the J gene end by 4 bases; junction bases not matched to a gene: 5. CDR1 and CDR2 (germline): MDHEN, SYDVKM. The CDR3 extends over 16 amino acids. CDR3 sequence reads: CASSLTGATYNSPLHF. The CDR3 region has the DNA TGTGCCAGCAGTTTAACAGGGGCCACATATAATTCACCCCTCCACTTT.

The genes are TRBV3-1 (or the pseudogene TRBV3-2) and TRBJ1-4; 7 bases line up with TRBD1. Germline trimming cut 1 base from V and 8 bases from J; bases unmatched to any gene: 7. The CDR3 has 15 residues. Germline V gives CDR1 LGHDT, CDR2 YNNKEL (reference sequence). CDR3 DNA sequence: TGTGCCAGCAGCCAAGTTACAGGGGTAGGGGAAAAACTGTTTTTT. Translating gives CASSQVTGVGEKLFF.

V usage is TRBV20-1 and J usage is TRBJ2-6, with 7 bases aligning to TRBD2. This CDR3 region has 14 residues. The germline CDR1 and CDR2 sequences are DFQATT and SNEGSKA (reference sequence). J gave up 2 bases and V 3 bases, and 1 base lay outside the gene matches. This CDR3 is CSASGRAGANVLTF. The DNA for the CDR3 is TGCAGTGCTAGTGGGAGGGCTGGGGCCAACGTCCTGACTTTC.

This chain connects TRBV27 to TRBJ2-7; TRBD1 agrees at 9 bases. V gave up 6 bases and J gave up 6 bases; unmatched junction bases: 9. Germline V gene lookup returns CDR1 MNHEY and CDR2 SMNVEV (reference sequence). This CDR3 has 14 amino acids. The CDR3 protein is CASRPGTGPSEQYF. As DNA, the CDR3 is TGTGCCAGCAGACCCGGGACAGGGCCCTCCGAGCAGTACTTC.

V usage is TRBV5-4 and J usage is TRBJ2-3; tentatively, D is TRBD1 (6 bases). There are 14 residues in the CDR3. Germline V gene sequence: CDR1 SGHNT, CDR2 YYREEE (reference sequence). Trimming took 4 bases from V and 2 from J, leaving 11 bases between them. The CDR3 reads CASSTGQPTDTQYF. The CDR3 DNA follows: TGTGCCAGCAGCACCGGACAGCCCACAGATACGCAGTATTTT.

The chain joins TRBV12-3 or TRBV12-4 to TRBJ2-3; D is tentatively TRBD1 or TRBD2 (6 bases each). Trimming cost V 10 bases and J 4 bases, with 15 bases left between them. The CDR3 contains 13 residues. CDR3 bases: TGTGCCACCACCTGGGGGGCCTCAGATACGCAGTATTTT. Its translation is CATTWGASDTQYF.

The V call is TRBV11-2, the J call TRBJ2-3; 11 bases fit TRBD2. CDR3 size: 15 residues. Germline loops: CDR1 SGHAT, CDR2 FQNNGV. V dropped 6 bases and J dropped 6; count of bases not matched to a gene: 8. The CDR3 reads CASSGGTSGLDTQYF. Here the CDR3 DNA reads TGTGCCAGCAGTGGTGGGACTAGCGGATTGGATACGCAGTATTTT. Full variable domain (remainder filled in from reference TRBV11-2 and TRBJ2-3): EAGVAQSPRYKIIEKRQSVAFWCNPISGHATLYWYQQILGQGPKLLIQFQNNGVVDDSQLPKDRFSAERLKGVDSTLKIQPAKLEDSAVYLCASSGGTSGLDTQYFGPGTRLTVL.

The chain combines TRBV5-1 with TRBJ2-1; a weak D match, TRBD2 (7 bases). Germline CDR1 is SGHRS and CDR2 is YFSETQ. Trimming stripped 5 bases from V and 8 bases from J, with 14 bases between. The CDR3 has 13 residues. The CDR3 here is CASSRRGGDEQFF. The CDR3 nucleotides read TGCGCCAGCAGTCGCAGGGGAGGGGATGAGCAGTTCTTC.

This chain joins TRBV3-1 (or the pseudogene TRBV3-2) and TRBJ1-6; TRBD1 matches 9 bases. The CDR3 runs to 13 residues. V dropped 10 bases and J dropped 10; count of bases not matched to a gene: 8. Germline V lookup: CDR1 LGHDT, CDR2 YNNKEL (reference sequence). The CDR3 is CATQDRGLSPLHF. DNA of the CDR3: TGTGCCACCCAGGACAGGGGTTTGTCACCCCTCCACTTT.

V and J are TRBV3-1 (or the pseudogene TRBV3-2) and TRBJ1-2; 9 bases map to TRBD1. CDR1 LGHDT and CDR2 YNNKEL come from the germline V gene (reference sequence). This CDR3 contains 15 residues. With V trimmed by 8 bases and J by 6 bases, 13 bases remained unmatched. The CDR3 DNA sequence: TGTGCCAGCGACGACGGGACAGGGACGATGAATGGCTACACCTTC. Translating it yields CASDDGTGTMNGYTF.

The chain has TRBV10-1 and TRBJ2-1; 12 bases are shared with TRBD1. After removal of 5 bases from V and 9 bases from J, the junction contained 8 bases not matched to a gene. The CDR3 spans 15 residues. Germline V gene lookup returns CDR1 WNHNN and CDR2 SYGVQD (reference sequence). For the CDR3, the DNA is TGCGCCAGCAGTCGCCGGGACAGGGGGCTGGTTGAGCAGTTCTTC. It specifies CASSRRDRGLVEQFF.

This sequence joins TRBV30 and TRBJ2-1; TRBD1 is a possible D gene (6 bases). Germline CDR1 is GTSNPN and CDR2 is SVGIG (reference sequence). The CDR3 contains 17 residues. V was shortened by 0 bases and J by 5 bases, with 20 bases between the two germline ends. The CDR3 region is CAWSVSWGPSTDNEQFF. Here the CDR3 DNA reads TGTGCCTGGAGTGTCAGCTGGGGGCCGTCTACCGACAATGAGCAGTTCTTC.

This sequence joins TRBV27 and TRBJ2-5; either TRBD1 or TRBD2 may fit D (5 bases each). This CDR3 comprises 14 residues. V shed 0 bases and J shed 9 bases, with 14 bases lying between them. CDR1 is MNHEY, CDR2 SMNVEV, per germline (reference sequence). CDR3 loop: CASSLSGALGPQYF. The CDR3 DNA follows: TGTGCCAGCAGTTTATCGGGAGCCCTGGGGCCCCAGTACTTC.

The V call is TRBV5-1, the J call TRBJ2-7; D is ambiguous. CDR1 SGHRS and CDR2 YFSETQ come from the germline V gene. The germline V and J ends were trimmed by 3 bases and 7 bases, with 20 bases remaining between them. This CDR3 has 15 residues. In DNA, the CDR3 is TGCGCCAGCAGCTACATAGGGCAGCTCAACAGAGAGCAGTACTTC. Its translation: CASSYIGQLNREQYF.

The chain joins TRBV4-1 to TRBJ2-5; a possible D gene is TRBD2 (6 bases). Deletions cut 0 bases from V and 3 bases from J, with 8 bases between. The CDR3 spans 14 residues. In germline, CDR1 is MGHRA, CDR2 YSYEKL. The CDR3 protein is CASSQDGGKETQYF. The CDR3 region has the DNA TGCGCCAGCAGCCAAGATGGAGGGAAAGAGACCCAGTACTTC.

CDR3 in DNA: TGTGCCAGCAGCCAAGGGGACAGGGTGACCGGGGAGCTGTTTTTT. Amino acids: CASSQGDRVTGELFF. The chain couples TRBV3-1 (or the pseudogene TRBV3-2) to TRBJ2-2, with TRBD1 identical over 9 bases. After removal of 1 base from V and 5 bases from J, the junction contained 2 bases not matched to a gene. The length of the CDR3 is 15 residues. The germline V gene has CDR1 LGHDT and CDR2 YNNKEL (reference sequence).

This clone was seen more than once but under ten times. The CDR3 is CAISEIPGLAYEQYF. In DNA form, the CDR3 reads TGTGCCATCAGTGAAATCCCGGGACTAGCCTACGAGCAGTACTTC. The chain uses TRBV10-3 and TRBJ2-7; 8 nucleotides match TRBD2. Trimming took 3 bases from V and 2 from J; bases not matched to a gene: 6. Germline assignment: CDR1 ENHRY and CDR2 SYGVKD. The CDR3 contains 15 residues.

This clone was detected once. The rearrangement joins TRBV18 to TRBJ1-1; 9 nucleotides agree with TRBD1. The CDR3 consists of 15 residues. Germline CDR1 KGHSH, CDR2 LQKENI. The J segment lost 2 bases and the V segment lost 3 bases, leaving 4 bases of the junction unmatched. The CDR3 DNA follows: TGTGCCAGCTCACCGCGGACAGGGGAAAACACTGAAGCTTTCTTT. Its translation: CASSPRTGENTEAFF.